This TCR beta chain was retrieved from a study of cytomegalovirus exposure and HLA in healthy donors. Study findings and constraints: In a later analysis, V- and J-gene trimming of beta chains associated with a DCLRE1C missense variant, replicated independently.

The germline V gene encodes CDR1 SGHVS and CDR2 FQNEAQ. V dropped 2 bases and J dropped 5; count of bases not matched to a gene: 5. CDR3 length equals 15 residues. Turning to this clone: Its antigen is unidentified.

The primer mix had 60 Vbeta and 13 Jbeta primers. Clones were read by immunoSEQ multiplex PCR, and TCRdb kept only the in-frame ones, dropping some. The profile shows fewer than 250,000 clones, roughly 79% of them singletons. This receptor was identified in a male donor in good health and CMV-seronegative. The J gene is TRBJ2-7, the V gene TRBV7-8; TRBD2 aligns across 11 bases. Sequencing was performed on PBMCs. This chain's CDR3 is CASSLLAGGADEQYF. CDR3 DNA sequence: TGTGCCAGCAGCTTACTAGCGGGAGGTGCGGACGAGCAGTACTTC.